The 13 T cell receptor beta chains below all came from one sample that was sequenced in a study of CD8 T cell repertoires and HIV-1 epitope variants. For these TCRs, the target antigens are not known. Repertoires were generated with immunoSEQ multiplex PCR, while TCRdb's copy carries only in-frame clones and drops some. The table has about 3,500 clones, around three fifths seen once. Sequencing was carried out using cultured CD8+ T cells derived from PBMCs. The receptor set was obtained from a male donor with HIV.

V and J are TRBV19 and TRBJ2-7; 14 nucleotides align to TRBD2. The CDR3 is 18 amino acids. V lost 6 bases and J lost 3; bases outside the gene matches: 13. Germline V lookup: CDR1 LNHDA, CDR2 SQIVND (reference sequence). In DNA form, the CDR3 reads TGTGCCAGTAGCGCCGGGACTAGCGGGAGTGGGAAGTTCTACGAGCAGTACTTC. Residues: CASSAGTSGSGKFYEQYF.

The V call is TRBV9, the J call TRBJ2-3; TRBD2 aligns across 10 bases. The CDR3 extends over 15 amino acids. Trimming at V came to 4 bases and at J to 6 bases, leaving 8 bases not matched to a gene. CDR1 SGDLS and CDR2 YYNGEE come from the germline V gene. CDR3 protein: CASSLSGGAADTQYF. Here the CDR3 DNA reads TGTGCCAGCAGCCTCAGCGGGGGGGCCGCGGATACGCAGTATTTT.

The chain is built from TRBV5-5 and TRBJ1-1, with D uncertain. CDR3 length equals 12 residues. Between the trimmed V and J ends, which lost 0 bases and 8 bases, there was a span of 8 bases. Looked up from germline, CDR1 is SGHKS and CDR2 is YYEKEE (reference sequence). The CDR3 loop is CASSLAYSEAFF. The DNA of the CDR3 is TGTGCCAGCAGCTTGGCGTACTCGGAAGCTTTCTTT.

The gene calls are TRBV25-1 and TRBJ2-3, with D perhaps TRBD2 (5 bases). V was cut by 7 bases and J by 0 bases, with 17 bases left in between. This CDR3 is built from 16 residues. CDR1 is MGHDK, CDR2 SYGVNS, per germline. The CDR3 DNA sequence: TGTGCCAGCACCCCACCGGCCGGGGAGAGCACAGATACGCAGTATTTT. Its protein product is CASTPPAGESTDTQYF.

The chain is built from TRBV7-8 and TRBJ2-5, with a possible D match to TRBD2 (6 bases). The V gene's germline CDR1 is SGHVS and CDR2 FQNEAQ. Between the trimmed V and J ends, which lost 5 bases and 1 base, there was a span of 14 bases. The CDR3 runs 15 residues. DNA of the CDR3: TGTGCCAGCAGCCCAAGGAGGGGATTCCAAGAGACCCAGTACTTC. This encodes CASSPRRGFQETQYF. Drawing the rest from reference TRBV7-8 and TRBJ2-5, the complete variable domain is GAGVSQSPRYKVAKRGQDVALRCDPISGHVSLFWYQQALGQGPEFLTYFQNEAQLDKSGLPSDRFFAERPEGSVSTLKIQRTQQEDSAVYLCASSPRRGFQETQYFGPGTRLLVL.

V is TRBV9 and J is TRBJ2-7, with D possibly being TRBD1 (6 bases). Trimming took off 3 bases at V and 6 bases at J, with 13 bases between the two ends. The CDR3 sequence is 13 residues long. CDR1 is SGDLS, CDR2 YYNGEE, per germline. CDR3 amino acids: CASSERQVSEQYF. Here the CDR3 DNA reads TGTGCCAGCAGCGAAAGACAGGTTTCCGAGCAGTACTTC.

This clone was seen more than once but under ten times. This CDR3 reads CASSEPKDRVVGNEQFF. The CDR3, as DNA: TGTGCCAGCAGTGAACCCAAGGACAGGGTGGTTGGGAATGAGCAGTTCTTC. This chain links TRBV2 with TRBJ2-1; 8 nucleotides align to TRBD1. V was clipped by 2 bases and J by 7 bases; unmatched bases: 13. The CDR3 spans 17 residues. CDR1 and CDR2 from the germline V gene are SNHLY and FYNNEI. Combining the CDR3 with reference TRBV2 and TRBJ2-1 gives the whole variable domain EPEVTQTPSHQVTQMGQEVILRCVPISNHLYFYWYRQILGQKVEFLVSFYNNEISEKSEIFDDQFSVERPDGSNFTLKIRSTKLEDSAMYFCASSEPKDRVVGNEQFFGPGTRLTVL.

The chain is built from TRBV5-4 and TRBJ2-3, with D tentatively TRBD1 (6 bases). V was pared by 3 bases and J by 5 bases, with 16 bases between. Germline lookup yields CDR1 SGHNT and CDR2 YYREEE (reference sequence). The CDR3 has 15 residues. CDR3 in DNA: TGTGCCAGCAGCTCCCCCCTGGACAGCCGAGATACGCAGTATTTT. Translation: CASSSPLDSRDTQYF.

This chain joins TRBV29-1 and TRBJ2-3; 7 nucleotides match TRBD2. Germline V gene lookup returns CDR1 SQVTM and CDR2 ANQGSEA. The CDR3 length is 16 residues. The V segment lost 1 base and the J segment 0 bases; nucleotides outside the gene matches: 7. CDR3 loop: CSVEGRSGVSTDTQYF. In DNA, the CDR3 is TGCAGCGTTGAAGGAAGAAGCGGGGTTAGCACAGATACGCAGTATTTT.

CDR3 in amino acids: CASSSTGGKTEAFF. DNA for the CDR3: TGCGCCAGCAGCTCCACAGGGGGAAAAACTGAAGCTTTCTTT. This sequence joins TRBV5-1 and TRBJ1-1, with TRBD1 matching over 8 bases. J gave up 5 bases and V 3 bases, and 6 bases lay outside the gene matches. This CDR3 is built from 14 residues. Germline loops: CDR1 SGHRS, CDR2 YFSETQ.

This chain connects TRBV28 to TRBJ2-1; TRBD2 aligns across 9 bases. J was trimmed by 9 bases and V by 5 bases; bases with no gene match: 5. The CDR3 extends over 13 amino acids. The germline V gene encodes CDR1 MDHEN and CDR2 SYDVKM. The CDR3 loop reads CASSILAGSEQFF. CDR3 sequence (DNA): TGTGCCAGCAGTATTCTAGCGGGATCTGAGCAGTTCTTC.

The V and J genes are TRBV7-2 and TRBJ1-2; unclear D gene. The germline CDR1 and CDR2 sequences are SGHTA and FQGNSA. V shed 1 base and J shed 3 bases, with 6 bases lying between them. There are 13 residues in the CDR3. The CDR3: CASSLGGDYGYTF. The CDR3 DNA is TGTGCCAGCAGCTTAGGGGGAGACTATGGCTACACCTTC.

The chain recombines TRBV7-2 with TRBJ1-2, with a possible D match to TRBD1 (5 bases). The CDR3 totals 14 residues. Germline CDR1 SGHTA, CDR2 FQGNSA. Trimming took 5 bases from V and 6 from J, leaving 16 bases between them. CDR3 bases: TGTGCCAGCAGCCCTCTAGGGTCGGGGCATGGCTACACCTTC. Translating gives CASSPLGSGHGYTF.